The 8 T cell receptor beta chains reported below all come from one sample, sequenced in a study of lymphopenia after photon versus proton radiotherapy. Assay used: immunoSEQ multiplex PCR; TCRdb lists only in-frame clones, some missing. The sample has some 3,300 clones, about 80% seen once. The sequenced sample was peripheral blood, obtained from a patient treated with proton-based radiotherapy. The source of these receptors is a man older than 75 with esophageal cancer.

The rearrangement links TRBV4-2 to TRBJ2-7; 8 positions match TRBD1. The CDR3 has 15 residues. The germline V gene has CDR1 LGHNA and CDR2 YNFKEQ. J gave up 2 bases and V 0 bases, and 3 bases lay outside the gene matches. The CDR3 reads CASSQEQGAAYEQYF. For the CDR3, the DNA is TGTGCCAGCAGCCAAGAGCAGGGGGCTGCCTACGAGCAGTACTTC.

Of note for this clone: At the DNA level, this CDR3 is encoded by other sequences in the same sample as well. This sequence joins TRBV7-3 and TRBJ2-1, with 9 bases lining up with TRBD2. V gave up 6 bases and J gave up 7 bases; unmatched junction bases: 13. This CDR3 spans 16 amino acids. The germline V gene encodes CDR1 SGHTA and CDR2 FQGTGA. This CDR3 is CASSYQGGAGGNEQFF. The CDR3 DNA reads as TGTGCCAGCAGTTACCAAGGGGGTGCGGGAGGGAATGAGCAGTTCTTC.

The table lists this clone with a count of one. V and J are TRBV5-6 and TRBJ1-2; 7 nucleotides align to TRBD1. Per the germline V gene, CDR1 is SGHDT and CDR2 is YYEEEE. CDR3 size: 13 residues. The junction had 10 bases not matched to a gene; V was cut back by 8 bases and J by 6 bases. CDR3 loop: CASKWGQLDGYTF. The CDR3 DNA reads TGTGCCAGTAAGTGGGGACAGTTAGATGGCTACACCTTC.

The gene calls are TRBV5-1 and TRBJ2-7; no reliable D call. V lost 0 bases to trimming and J lost 7 bases, with 20 bases between them. CDR1 SGHRS and CDR2 YFSETQ come from the germline V gene. CDR3 size: 16 residues. The CDR3, as DNA: TGCGCCAGCAGCTTGGCCTTAGGCATGGGATTAGTAGAGCAGTACTTC. Its protein is CASSLALGMGLVEQYF.

This clone has only one observation. V usage is TRBV5-6 and J usage is TRBJ2-2; a weak D match, TRBD2 (5 bases). Trimming took 4 bases from V and 2 from J, leaving 15 bases between them. Germline CDR1 and CDR2: SGHDT and YYEEEE. This CDR3 has 16 amino acids. This CDR3 reads CASSLGLATNTGELFF. CDR3 in DNA: TGTGCCAGCAGCCTTGGGCTAGCAACTAACACCGGGGAGCTGTTTTTT.

V is TRBV10-1 and J is TRBJ2-2; TRBD2 matches at 7 bases. The CDR3 extends over 15 amino acids. J gave up 1 base and V 3 bases, and 2 bases lay outside the gene matches. Germline lookup yields CDR1 WNHNN and CDR2 SYGVQD (reference sequence). The CDR3 loop is CASSDGGGNTGELFF. The CDR3, as DNA: TGCGCCAGCAGTGATGGGGGGGGGAACACCGGGGAGCTGTTTTTT.

The chain recombines TRBV5-6 with TRBJ1-6; 7 nucleotides agree with TRBD1. Looked up from germline, CDR1 is SGHDT and CDR2 is YYEEEE. After removal of 1 base from V and 2 bases from J, the junction contained 3 bases not matched to a gene. This CDR3 is 16 amino acids long. The CDR3 loop is CASSLTGTAYNSPLHF. CDR3 DNA: TGTGCCAGCAGCTTGACCGGGACAGCCTATAATTCACCCCTCCACTTT.

The table lists this clone with a count of one. This chain links TRBV7-9 with TRBJ2-5; 10 nucleotides align to TRBD1. Germline-derived CDR1 and CDR2 are SEHNR and FQNEAQ (reference sequence). The CDR3 consists of 15 residues. V shed 5 bases and J 5 bases; nucleotides not matched to a gene: 8. CDR3 in amino acids: CASSTRQGAPETQYF. The CDR3, as DNA: TGTGCCAGCAGCACTCGACAGGGGGCGCCGGAGACCCAGTACTTC.